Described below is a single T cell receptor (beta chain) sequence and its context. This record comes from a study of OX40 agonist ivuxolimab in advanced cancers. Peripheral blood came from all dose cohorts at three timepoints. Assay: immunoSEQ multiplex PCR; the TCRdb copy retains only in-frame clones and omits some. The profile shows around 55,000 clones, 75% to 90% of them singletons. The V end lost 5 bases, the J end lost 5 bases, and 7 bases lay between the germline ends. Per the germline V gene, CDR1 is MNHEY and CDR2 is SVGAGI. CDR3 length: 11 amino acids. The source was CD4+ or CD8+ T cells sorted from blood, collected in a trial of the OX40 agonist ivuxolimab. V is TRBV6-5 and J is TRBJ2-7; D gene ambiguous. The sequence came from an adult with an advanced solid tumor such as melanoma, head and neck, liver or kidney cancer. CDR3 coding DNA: TGTGCCAGCAGTCCTGATCACGAGCAGTACTTC. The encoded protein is CASSPDHEQYF.